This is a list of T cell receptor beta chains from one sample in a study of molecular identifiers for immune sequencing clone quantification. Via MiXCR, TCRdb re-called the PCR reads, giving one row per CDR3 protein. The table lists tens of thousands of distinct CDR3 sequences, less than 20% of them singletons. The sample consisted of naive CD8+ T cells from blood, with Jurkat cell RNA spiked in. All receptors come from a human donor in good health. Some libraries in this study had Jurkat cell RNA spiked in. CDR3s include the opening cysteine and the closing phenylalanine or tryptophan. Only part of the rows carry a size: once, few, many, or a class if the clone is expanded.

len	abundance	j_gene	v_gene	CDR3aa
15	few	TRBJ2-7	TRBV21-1	CASSNGTGARSEQYF
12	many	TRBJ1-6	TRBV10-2	CASRDRGSPLHF
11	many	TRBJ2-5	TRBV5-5	CASSLTETQYF
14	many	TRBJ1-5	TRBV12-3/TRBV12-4	CASSPDRNNQPQHF
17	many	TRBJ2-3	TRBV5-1	CASSLARLAGVPDTQYF
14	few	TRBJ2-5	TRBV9	CASSVGGRDETQYF
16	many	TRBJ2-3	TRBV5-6	CASSSGLVGAYDTQYF
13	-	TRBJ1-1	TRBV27	CASSSGRGTEAFF
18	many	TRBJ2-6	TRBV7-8	CATRGSLAGNSGANVLTF
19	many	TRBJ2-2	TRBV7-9	CASSSPGTSGVPNTGELFF
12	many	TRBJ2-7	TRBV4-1	CASSQGNYEQYF
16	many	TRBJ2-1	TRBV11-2	CASSLEAGRTTHEQFF
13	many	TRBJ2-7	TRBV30	CAWSVSPGLEQYF
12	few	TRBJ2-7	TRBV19	CASSTNAMEQYF
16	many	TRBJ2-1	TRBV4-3	CASSSSLDGKYNEQFF
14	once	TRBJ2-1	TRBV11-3	CASRGRGYNEWQFF
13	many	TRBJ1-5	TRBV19	CASSTSGNQPQHF
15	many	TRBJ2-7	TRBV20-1	CSASNWRERVYEQYF
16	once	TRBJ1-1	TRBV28	CASSFGTGSLVTEAFF
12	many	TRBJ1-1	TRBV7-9	CASSAGNTEAFF
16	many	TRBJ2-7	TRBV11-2	CASSLGSSGSHYEQYF
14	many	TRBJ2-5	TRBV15	CATGRTSGSETQYF
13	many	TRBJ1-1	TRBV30	CAWSVGQLSEAFF
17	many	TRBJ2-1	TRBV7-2	CASSLAWVGLPDNEQFF
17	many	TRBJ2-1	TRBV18	CASSLLAGGPGINEQFF
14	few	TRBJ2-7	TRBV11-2	CASSPSDYHYEQYF
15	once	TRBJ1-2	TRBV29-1	CNLVTPLQANYGYTF
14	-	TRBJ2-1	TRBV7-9	CASSSRLAINEQFF
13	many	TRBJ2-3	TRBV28	CAVVQLNSDTQYF
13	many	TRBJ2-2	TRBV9	CASSVPNTGELFF
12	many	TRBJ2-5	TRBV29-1	CSAQLAQETQYF
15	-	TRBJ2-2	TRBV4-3	CASSQMTGNTGELFF
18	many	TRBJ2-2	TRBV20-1	CSARDGTSGVANTGELFF
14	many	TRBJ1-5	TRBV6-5	CASSPLGNSQPQHF
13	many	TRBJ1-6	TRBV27	CASSSTGYSPLHF
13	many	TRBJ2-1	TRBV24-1	CATNLAGANEQFF
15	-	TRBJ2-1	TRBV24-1	CATSEAGTSTNEQFF